The table lists the clone carrying this T cell receptor beta chain with many counts. No antigen is known for it. This specimen comes from a study of T-cell reconstitution after alpha-beta-depleted transplantation in children. General study points: Fresh T-cell production supplied most of the T-cell counts and diversity seen one year after transplant. Diversity of TCRbeta at day 60 was high in some patients, arising from surviving recipient T cells and thymic progenitors. Expanded graft clones numbering several hundred reportedly gave rise to alpha-beta T cells about two months after transplant.

The CDR3 extends over 20 amino acids. Germline V CDR1 and CDR2: LGHNA, YNFKEQ. With 4 bases clipped from V and 1 base from J, the junction kept 12 bases outside the gene matches. For TCRbeta, the library was prepared with unique molecular identifiers. TCRdb re-called the PCR reads through MiXCR, storing one row per CDR3 protein. The sample consists of 300,000 or so distinct CDR3 sequences, around 20% of them appearing once. This sample comprised PBMCs, mostly from graft donor cells, obtained 180 days after TCRalphabeta/CD19-depleted stem cell transplant. The receptor's source is a male patient between 10 and 17 years old who had a stem cell transplant for acute lymphoblastic leukemia, so the T cells may come from the graft donor. The rearrangement links TRBV4-2 to TRBJ2-3; TRBD2 agrees at 15 bases. As DNA, the CDR3 is TGTGCCAGCAGCCGACCCTTAGGGACTAGCGGGAGGTGGGGCACAGATACGCAGTATTTT. Amino acid sequence: CASSRPLGTSGRWGTDTQYF.